This T cell receptor (beta chain) was profiled in a study of cytomegalovirus exposure and HLA in healthy donors. Notes on the study in general: A later analysis revealed that TCR association rates differed between HLA loci, peaking at DRB1 and bottoming out at HLA-C.

The primer mix had 60 Vbeta and 13 Jbeta primers. Produced via immunoSEQ multiplex PCR; TCRdb's table is partial and in-frame only. The sample has fewer than 120,000 clones; just over 75% are singletons. The CDR3 sequence is 13 residues long. Germline values: CDR1 LNHDA, CDR2 SQIVND (reference sequence). Trimming stripped 7 bases from V and 3 bases from J, with 10 bases between. Comment on this clone: Its matching antigen is unknown.

This TCR was sampled from a man in his thirties or forties in good health and CMV-seropositive. This chain uses TRBV19 with TRBJ1-5; weak D call: TRBD1 (6 bases). Sequences were obtained from PBMCs. The CDR3 DNA is TGTGCCAGTAACGACAGGATCAATCAGCCCCAGCATTTT. This codes for CASNDRINQPQHF. Drawing the rest from reference TRBV19 and TRBJ1-5, the complete variable domain is DGGITQSPKYLFRKEGQNVTLSCEQNLNHDAMYWYRQDPGQGLRLIYYSQIVNDFQKGDIAEGYSVSREKKESFPLTVTSAQKNPTAFYLCASNDRINQPQHFGDGTRLSIL.